This T cell receptor (beta chain) emerged from a study of blood T cell repertoires in COVID-19. Study overall: Spain, Italy and the United States supplied samples that represented acute and convalescent COVID-19. T cells, B-cell-depleted T cells, or PBMCs provided the cDNA or gDNA that served as material.

Profiling relied on immunoSEQ multiplex PCR, and the TCRdb table lists in-frame clones only, not all of them. Of just over 300,000 clones listed, 85% to 90% were seen once; the top ten hold 3.5% to 5%. This CDR3 is built from 14 residues. Deletions cut 6 bases from V and 4 bases from J, with 14 bases between. Per germline, CDR1 WNHNN and CDR2 SYGVQD (reference sequence). Donors of Cohort 3 who recovered were those that had two negative PCRs, clearance, or symptom resolution. Sequencing was carried out using PBMCs or T cells enriched from blood (not recorded which). The chain uses TRBV10-1 and TRBJ2-3; possibly TRBD2 for D (5 bases). The receptor was derived from a man aged 25-45 years who had recovered from COVID-19. The CDR3, as DNA: TGCGCCAGCAGCGCGGACTGGGGAGCAGATACGCAGTATTTT. Translation: CASSADWGADTQYF.